This entry describes one T cell receptor beta chain. The entry originates in a study of blood T cell repertoires in COVID-19. Study overall: T cells, B-cell-depleted T cells, or PBMCs provided the cDNA or gDNA that served as material.

The data were produced by immunoSEQ multiplex PCR, yet TCRdb's version contains in-frame clones alone and is incomplete. Here the sample spans some 520,000 clones, approximately 89% being singletons. The CDR3 is 13 residues long. V dropped 4 bases and J dropped 7 bases, with 11 bases sitting between them. CDR1 is MGHRA and CDR2 is YSYEKL in the germline V gene. The sample comprised peripheral blood. The V call is TRBV4-1, the J call TRBJ2-1, with D perhaps TRBD2 (6 bases). This sequence was found in a man aged 18-30 years with COVID-19, enrolled during active disease. Here the CDR3 reads CASSRGLRNEQFF. CDR3 DNA sequence: TGCGCCAGCAGCCGGGGACTCCGTAATGAGCAGTTCTTC.